The 18 T cell receptor beta chains listed next were all sequenced from one sample in a study of control samples from healthy donors and cancer patients. Sequenced by immunoSEQ multiplex PCR; TCRdb stores in-frame clones only, minus some. The data show roughly 89,000 clones, 91% seen once. The sample taken for sequencing was blood. Receptors were obtained from a man between 45 and 60 years old in good health.

J is TRBJ1-6 and V is TRBV11-2; no firm D call. The CDR3 has 14 amino acids. Germline values: CDR1 SGHAT, CDR2 FQNNGV. V shed 4 bases and J shed 7 bases, with 11 bases lying between them. CDR3 loop: CASSSPGLNSPLHF. For the CDR3, the DNA is TGTGCCAGCAGCTCACCGGGCCTCAATTCACCCCTCCACTTT.

The chain couples TRBV9 to TRBJ1-3; D may be TRBD1 (5 bases). The CDR3 runs 16 residues. V shed 1 base and J shed 1 base, with 12 bases lying between them. Germline V CDR1 and CDR2: SGDLS, YYNGEE. The CDR3 DNA follows: TGTGCCAGCAGCGTACAGGGTGGGGGTTCTGGAAACACCATATATTTT. It specifies CASSVQGGGSGNTIYF.

The chain employs TRBV27 and TRBJ1-2; D possibly corresponds to TRBD1 (6 bases). Trimming shortened V by 6 bases and J by 7 bases, and 15 bases separated the two germline ends. CDR1 MNHEY and CDR2 SMNVEV come from the germline V gene (reference sequence). CDR3 length equals 13 residues. The CDR3 region has the DNA TGTGCCAGCAGACCACAGGGAGTGGGTGGCTACACCTTC. Translated: CASRPQGVGGYTF.

This clone was observed a single time. The CDR3 here is CASRGSGVTQYF. As DNA, the CDR3 is TGTGCCAGCAGGGGGTCCGGGGTTACGCAGTATTTT. The chain joins TRBV9 to TRBJ2-3, with D possibly being TRBD2 (5 bases). V was trimmed by 5 bases and J by 8 bases, leaving 12 bases between them. In germline, CDR1 is SGDLS, CDR2 YYNGEE. This CDR3 is 12 amino acids long.

This chain links TRBV6-6 with TRBJ2-7; D remains ambiguous. The V gene lost 2 bases and the J gene lost 3 bases, with 11 bases spanning the gap. The germline V gene encodes CDR1 MNHNY and CDR2 SVGAGI (reference sequence). CDR3 size: 14 residues. As DNA, the CDR3 is TGTGCCAGCAGTTACGCTGGGGTAGGCTACGAGCAGTACTTC. It is translated as CASSYAGVGYEQYF.

V gene TRBV5-1 combines with J gene TRBJ2-7, with 9 nucleotides matching TRBD1. CDR1 SGHRS and CDR2 YFSETQ come from the germline V gene. Trimming removed 3 bases from V and 6 bases from J; junction bases left unmatched: 16. The CDR3 has 17 residues. This CDR3 is CASSSPGQGRALGEQYF. For the CDR3, the DNA is TGCGCCAGCAGCTCCCCTGGACAGGGGCGCGCGTTGGGCGAGCAGTACTTC.

This rearrangement joins TRBV7-9 to TRBJ1-4; D gene ambiguous. The ends were cut back, 3 bases at V and 4 bases at J, with 9 bases in the middle. The germline CDR1 and CDR2 sequences are SEHNR and FQNEAQ (reference sequence). The CDR3 spans 14 residues. CDR3 nucleotide sequence: TGTGCCAGCAGCTTGACGGGAGTTAATGAAAAACTGTTTTTT. It specifies CASSLTGVNEKLFF.

The chain employs TRBV7-9 and TRBJ1-1; perhaps TRBD1 as D (5 bases). CDR1 and CDR2 (germline): SEHNR, FQNEAQ (reference sequence). The V end lost 0 bases, the J end lost 5 bases, and 16 bases lay between the germline ends. This CDR3 is built from 16 residues. The CDR3: CASSLALTGVGTEAFF. In DNA, the CDR3 is TGTGCCAGCAGCTTAGCCCTCACAGGAGTAGGGACTGAAGCTTTCTTT.

This clone came up once. The CDR3 nucleotides read TGTGCCAGCAGTGGCTCCTTCTACGAGCAGTACTTC. Translated, it gives CASSGSFYEQYF. The chain employs TRBV2 and TRBJ2-7; no clear D. The germline V gene has CDR1 SNHLY and CDR2 FYNNEI. Between the trimmed V and J ends, which lost 4 bases and 3 bases, there was a span of 7 bases. The CDR3 extends over 12 amino acids.

The chain joins TRBV21-1 to TRBJ2-7; the D call in the table, TRBD1, was not verified against the DNA. TRBV21-1 is labeled a pseudogene. The CDR3 is 15 amino acids. The CDR3 here is CASSTLDRGGYEQYF. The CDR3 DNA reads TGTGCCAGCAGCACATTGGACAGGGGCGGCTACGAGCAGTACTTC.

The chain recombines TRBV5-1 with TRBJ2-6; D gene ambiguous. Germline loops: CDR1 SGHRS, CDR2 YFSETQ. Trimming cost V 2 bases and J 0 bases, with 6 bases left between them. The CDR3 consists of 15 residues. CDR3 sequence: CASSLRNSGANVLTF. CDR3 DNA sequence: TGCGCCAGCAGCTTAAGGAACTCTGGGGCCAACGTCCTGACTTTC.

The chain has TRBV6-2 or TRBV6-3 and TRBJ2-7; D ambiguous. Trimming shortened V by 0 bases and J by 3 bases, and 6 bases separated the two germline ends. This CDR3 contains 13 residues. Germline CDR1 MNHEY, CDR2 SVGEGT. In DNA form, the CDR3 reads TGTGCCAGCAGTTACTCAATGGGCTACGAGCAGTACTTC. Translated, it gives CASSYSMGYEQYF.

The chain couples TRBV18 to TRBJ1-3; tentatively, D is TRBD1 (5 bases). CDR3 size: 17 residues. V shed 6 bases and J shed 1 base, with 19 bases lying between them. The germline gives CDR1 KGHSH, CDR2 LQKENI. This chain's CDR3 is CASSRWGQELSGNTIYF. In DNA form, the CDR3 reads TGTGCCAGCTCGAGGTGGGGCCAGGAGTTATCTGGAAACACCATATATTTT.

The chain recombines TRBV15 with TRBJ1-4; TRBD1 agrees at 7 bases. Unmatched junction bases numbered 5, after V lost 1 base and J lost 6 bases. CDR1 is LNHNV, CDR2 YYDKDF, per germline (reference sequence). The CDR3 length is 15 residues. The CDR3 DNA is TGTGCCACCAGCAGAGGATCCAGGGGGGATGAAAAACTGTTTTTT. It codes for CATSRGSRGDEKLFF.

This chain links TRBV27 with TRBJ2-1, with 15 bases matching TRBD2. Germline CDR1 MNHEY, CDR2 SMNVEV (reference sequence). The V and J ends lost 6 bases and 7 bases, in that order; junction bases with no gene match: 4. CDR3 length: 15 amino acids. The CDR3 loop reads CASSLGTSGGNEQFF. For the CDR3, the DNA is TGTGCCAGCAGCCTTGGGACTAGCGGGGGGAATGAGCAGTTCTTC.

This chain joins TRBV19 and TRBJ1-6; 7 nucleotides line up with TRBD1. Germline lookup yields CDR1 LNHDA and CDR2 SQIVND (reference sequence). The CDR3 covers 17 residues. Trimming took 0 bases from V and 4 from J; bases not matched to a gene: 6. CDR3 sequence reads: CASSIEFGTEYNSPLHF. The CDR3 nucleotides are TGTGCCAGTAGTATAGAGTTTGGGACAGAATATAATTCACCCCTCCACTTT.

V gene TRBV9 combines with J gene TRBJ1-3; the D gene is possibly TRBD1 (5 bases). CDR3 size: 13 residues. V was shortened by 3 bases and J by 6 bases, with 10 bases between the two germline ends. Per the germline V gene, CDR1 is SGDLS and CDR2 is YYNGEE. The CDR3, as DNA: TGTGCCAGCAGCGCCGGGACGTCAAACACCATATATTTT. Translating gives CASSAGTSNTIYF.

This clone was seen a handful of times. J is TRBJ1-6 and V is TRBV6-6; D is uncertain. Germline CDR1 is MNHNY and CDR2 is SVGAGI (reference sequence). The CDR3 runs to 15 residues. V was pared by 6 bases and J by 6 bases, with 15 bases between. The CDR3 loop reads CASSKSRQINSPLHF. As DNA, the CDR3 is TGTGCCAGCAGCAAGTCGCGGCAGATTAATTCACCCCTCCACTTT.